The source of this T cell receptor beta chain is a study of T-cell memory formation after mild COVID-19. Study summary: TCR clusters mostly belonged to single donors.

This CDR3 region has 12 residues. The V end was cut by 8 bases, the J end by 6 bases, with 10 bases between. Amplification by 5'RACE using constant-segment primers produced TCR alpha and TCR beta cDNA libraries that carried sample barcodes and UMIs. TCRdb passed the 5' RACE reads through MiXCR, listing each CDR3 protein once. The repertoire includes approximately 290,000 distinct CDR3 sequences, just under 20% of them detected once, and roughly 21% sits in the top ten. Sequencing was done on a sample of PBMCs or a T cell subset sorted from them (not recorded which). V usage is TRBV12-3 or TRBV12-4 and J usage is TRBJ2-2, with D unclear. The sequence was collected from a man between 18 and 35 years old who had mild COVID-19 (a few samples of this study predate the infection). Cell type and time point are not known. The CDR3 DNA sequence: TGTGCCAGCGCGATTACGGCCGGGGAGCTGTTTTTT. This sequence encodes CASAITAGELFF.